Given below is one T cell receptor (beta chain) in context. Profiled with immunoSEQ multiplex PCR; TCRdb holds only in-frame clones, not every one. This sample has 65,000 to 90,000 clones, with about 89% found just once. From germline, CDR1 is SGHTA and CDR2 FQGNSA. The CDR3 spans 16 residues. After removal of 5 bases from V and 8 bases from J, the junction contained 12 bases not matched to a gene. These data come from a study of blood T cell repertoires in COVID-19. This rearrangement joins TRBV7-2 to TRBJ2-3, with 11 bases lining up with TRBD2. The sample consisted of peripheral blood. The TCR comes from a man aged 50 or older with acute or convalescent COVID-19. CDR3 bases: TGTGCCAGCAGCCCGGGACTAGCGGCCGCCGGAGGTACGCAGTATTTT. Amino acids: CASSPGLAAAGGTQYF.